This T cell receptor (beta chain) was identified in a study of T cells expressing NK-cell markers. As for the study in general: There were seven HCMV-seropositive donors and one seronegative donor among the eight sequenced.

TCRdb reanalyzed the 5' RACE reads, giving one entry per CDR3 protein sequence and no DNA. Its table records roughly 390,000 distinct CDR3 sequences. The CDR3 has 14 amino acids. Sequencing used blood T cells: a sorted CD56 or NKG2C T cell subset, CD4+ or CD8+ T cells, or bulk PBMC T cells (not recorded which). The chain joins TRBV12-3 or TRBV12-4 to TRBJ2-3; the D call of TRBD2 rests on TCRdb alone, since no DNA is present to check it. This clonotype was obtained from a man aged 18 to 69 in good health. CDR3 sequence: CASSQTSGKDTQYF.